Listed below are T cell receptor beta chains from one sample, sequenced in a study of blood T cell repertoires in COVID-19. Data came from immunoSEQ multiplex PCR; TCRdb stores just in-frame clones and leaves some out. The sample yields about 160,000 clones, 80% to 90% seen once. Source material: PBMCs or T cells enriched from blood (not recorded which). The receptors originated from a man over 45 who had recovered from COVID-19. Each CDR3 is given with its conserved first and last residue. D genes are given only for firm matches. Expanded clones are given a class, and other clones once, few, many or no size at all.

V gene,D gene,CDR3 length,J gene,clone size,CDR3 DNA,CDR3 protein
TRBV19,NA,14,TRBJ1-5,NA,TGTGCCAGTAGTGAACGACAGGGCAATCAGCCCCAGCATTTT,CASSERQGNQPQHF
TRBV9,NA,15,TRBJ1-6,NA,TGTGCCAGCAGCGTGGGGGCAGGCCAAAATTCACCCCTCCACTTT,CASSVGAGQNSPLHF
TRBV5-6,TRBD1,17,TRBJ1-6,NA,TGTGCCAGCAGCCCTCGTCGGACAGGGGTTAGCGTTTCACCCCTCCACTTT,CASSPRRTGVSVSPLHF
TRBV6-4,NA,16,TRBJ1-5,NA,TGTGCCAGCAGTGACTCCGGCGGTTATAGCAATCAGCCCCAGCATTTT,CASSDSGGYSNQPQHF
TRBV24-1,TRBD1,16,TRBJ2-2,NA,TGTGCCACCAGTGACAGGACAGGGAGTAACACCGGGGAGCTGTTTTTT,CATSDRTGSNTGELFF
TRBV5-6,NA,14,TRBJ2-1,NA,TGTGCCAGCAGCTTGTGGAGCTCCTACAATGAGCAGTTCTTC,CASSLWSSYNEQFF
TRBV9,NA,14,TRBJ2-1,NA,TGTGCCAGCAGCGTAGGGGCCTCCTACAATGAGCAGTTCTTC,CASSVGASYNEQFF
TRBV7-9,TRBD1,16,TRBJ1-1,once,TGTGCCAGCAGCCCTCGGGACAGTCTTAGGAACACTGAAGCTTTCTTT,CASSPRDSLRNTEAFF
TRBV4-2,NA,13,TRBJ2-5,once,TGTGCCAGCAGCCAAGCTAGAGGAGAGACCCAGTACTTC,CASSQARGETQYF
TRBV6-6,NA,12,TRBJ2-5,NA,TGTGCCAGCAGTCCCCTCGTAGAGACCCAGTACTTC,CASSPLVETQYF
TRBV5-1,NA,13,TRBJ2-2,NA,TGCGCCAGCAGCTACAGGGCGACCGGGGAGCTGTTTTTT,CASSYRATGELFF
TRBV19,TRBD1,15,TRBJ2-1,once,TGTGCCAGTAGTATGGGACAGGGGGCGGGGAATGAGCAGTTCTTC,CASSMGQGAGNEQFF
TRBV19,NA,14,TRBJ1-3,once,TGTGCCAGTACCTCCGGGGACTCTGGAAACACCATATATTTT,CASTSGDSGNTIYF
TRBV24-1,NA,15,TRBJ2-1,NA,TGTGCCACCAGTGATCCTGATAGCCGCGGCAATGAGCAGTTCTTC,CATSDPDSRGNEQFF
TRBV4-2,TRBD1,15,TRBJ2-7,few,TGTGCCAGCAGCCAAGATGGACAGGGGGCAGGCGAGCAGTACTTC,CASSQDGQGAGEQYF
TRBV5-6,TRBD1,14,TRBJ1-2,NA,TGTGCCAGCAGCTTGAAGACAGGGGCCTATGGCTACACCTTC,CASSLKTGAYGYTF
TRBV5-4,NA,13,TRBJ1-1,NA,TGTGCCAGCAGCTTGTGGGGCTCAAGCCAAGCTTTCTTT,CASSLWGSSQAFF
TRBV19,TRBD2,15,TRBJ2-1,NA,TGTGCCAGTAGTACCAGCGGGGGGACCTACAATGAGCAGTTCTTC,CASSTSGGTYNEQFF
TRBV2,NA,15,TRBJ1-2,once,TGTGCCAGCAGTGAAGCCGGAGGGACGAATCGGGGCTACACCTTC,CASSEAGGTNRGYTF
TRBV7-8,NA,12,TRBJ2-7,NA,TGTGCCAGCAGCTTTACAGCCTACGAGCAGTACTTC,CASSFTAYEQYF
TRBV5-1,NA,15,TRBJ2-3,NA,TGCGCCAGCAGCTTGCTTCGCGGCAACACAGATACGCAGTATTTT,CASSLLRGNTDTQYF
TRBV19,TRBD2,15,TRBJ2-1,few,TGTGCCAGTAGTATAGGTAGCGGGACCTACAATGAGCAGTTCTTC,CASSIGSGTYNEQFF
TRBV6-2/TRBV6-3,TRBD1,16,TRBJ2-5,NA,TGTGCCAGCAGACCTCTCCGGGACAGAGTCACGGAGACCCAGTACTTC,CASRPLRDRVTETQYF
TRBV12-3/TRBV12-4,TRBD1,13,TRBJ1-6,once,TGTGCCAGCAGGACAGGGTTTGTTTCACCCCTCCACTTT,CASRTGFVSPLHF
TRBV5-4,NA,13,TRBJ2-2,NA,TGTGCCAGCAGCGGGCCTGGTGCCGGGGAGCTGTTTTTT,CASSGPGAGELFF
TRBV5-1,NA,15,TRBJ2-7,NA,TGCGCCAGCAGCTTGTTCGTGGGACACTCCTACGAGCAGTACTTC,CASSLFVGHSYEQYF
TRBV7-9,TRBD1,16,TRBJ1-3,NA,TGTGCCAGCAGCCCCCTACAGGGGCAGTCCGGAAACACCATATATTTT,CASSPLQGQSGNTIYF
TRBV6-5,TRBD1,15,TRBJ1-5,NA,TGTGCCAGCACCCCGGCCGGGACAGGGATTCAGCCCCAGCATTTT,CASTPAGTGIQPQHF
TRBV4-1,TRBD2,15,TRBJ2-7,NA,TGCGCCAGCAGCCAACTACCGCCGGGACTAGCGGAGCAGTACTTC,CASSQLPPGLAEQYF
TRBV18,NA,17,TRBJ1-3,NA,TGTGCCAGCTCACCGGAGGGCACGGGGAGGTCCGGAAACACCATATATTTT,CASSPEGTGRSGNTIYF
TRBV7-9,NA,15,TRBJ2-1,NA,TGTGCCAGCAGCCCGGCCGGGACACGATACAATGAGCAGTTCTTC,CASSPAGTRYNEQFF
TRBV5-1,NA,14,TRBJ1-2,NA,TGCGCCAGCAGCTTGGGGACAGAGAACTATGGCTACACCTTC,CASSLGTENYGYTF
TRBV6-5,TRBD1,15,TRBJ2-5,NA,TGTGCCAGCAGACCCGGGACAGCTAGGCGAGAGACCCAGTACTTC,CASRPGTARRETQYF
TRBV25-1,NA,15,TRBJ1-2,NA,TGTGCCAGCAGTGAATCCCCCCGGGGGGGGGCGGGCTACACCTTC,CASSESPRGGAGYTF
TRBV30,NA,11,TRBJ1-1,NA,TGTGCCTGGGCTCAGTACACTGAAGCTTTCTTT,CAWAQYTEAFF
TRBV4-3,NA,17,TRBJ1-3,NA,TGCGCCAGCAGCCAAGATGGGAGGACGATCTCTGGAAACACCATATATTTT,CASSQDGRTISGNTIYF
TRBV27,NA,14,TRBJ1-1,NA,TGTGCCAGCAGTGTTTCAGGGGTGGGCACTGAAGCTTTCTTT,CASSVSGVGTEAFF
TRBV19,TRBD1,15,TRBJ1-5,NA,TGTGCCAGCAGATGGCAACAGGGGGCCAATCAGCCCCAGCATTTT,CASRWQQGANQPQHF
TRBV5-1,TRBD1,15,TRBJ1-4,NA,TGCGCCAGCAGCCCCCAGCAGGGGGCTAGGGAAAAACTGTTTTTT,CASSPQQGAREKLFF
TRBV18,TRBD2,17,TRBJ2-3,NA,TGTGCCAGCTCACCACCGGGGCTAGCGGGGGGGAAGGATACGCAGTATTTT,CASSPPGLAGGKDTQYF
TRBV3-1/TRBV3-2,TRBD1,16,TRBJ1-5,NA,TGTGCCAGCAGCCAGGGACAGGGATATAGCAATCAGCCCCAGCATTTT,CASSQGQGYSNQPQHF
TRBV2,NA,13,TRBJ1-2,NA,TGTGCCAGCAGGGAGACAGGAAACTATGGCTACACCTTC,CASRETGNYGYTF
TRBV7-2,NA,18,TRBJ2-1,NA,TGTGCCAGCAGCTTAGAGAGAATCGCGCGGGGGCGCGGGAATGAGCAGTTCTTC,CASSLERIARGRGNEQFF
TRBV7-6,NA,16,TRBJ1-6,NA,TGTGCCAGCAGTGGCCCCGAACGCTCCTATAATTCACCCCTCCACTTT,CASSGPERSYNSPLHF
TRBV5-1,TRBD1,15,TRBJ1-2,NA,TGCGCCAGCAGTGAGTCCGGGACAGGGGTTGTAGGCTACACCTTC,CASSESGTGVVGYTF
TRBV11-2,NA,16,TRBJ2-5,NA,TGTGCCAGCAGCCCGGGGGTTACGGGCAGACAAGAGACCCAGTACTTC,CASSPGVTGRQETQYF
TRBV3-1/TRBV3-2,NA,14,TRBJ1-2,once,TGTGCCAGCAGCCTATACGACAGCCCCAATGGCTACACCTTC,CASSLYDSPNGYTF
TRBV19,NA,15,TRBJ1-2,NA,TGTGCCAGTAGTATCCCGAACCGACAGGCCTATGGCTACACCTTC,CASSIPNRQAYGYTF